A selection of T cell receptor beta chains follows, all from one sample in a study of shared clonotypes between healthy human individuals. Clones were sequenced by immunoSEQ multiplex PCR, and TCRdb holds only the in-frame ones, with some missing. The sample yields roughly 500,000 clones, 79% seen once. Sequencing was done on a sample of PBMCs. These receptors were collected from a woman aged 40 to 55 in good health. Some clones in this sample may be carry-over from other donors' samples. Both conserved end residues are part of each CDR3. The order of the fields is CDR3 DNA, CDR3 protein, J gene, V gene, clone size, D gene. The D gene is left open where the match is weak. Clone size is stated in some rows and not others, as once, few, many or a class when expanded.

CDR3nt: TGTGCCAGCAGTTACTCGGGACTAGCGGGTGGTTATGAGCAGTTCTTC
CDR3aa: CASSYSGLAGGYEQFF
j_gene: TRBJ2-1
v_gene: TRBV6-5
abundance: .
d_gene: TRBD2

CDR3nt: TGTGCCAGCAGCGAGAGGGGGGACTGGGGCTATGGCTACACCTTC
CDR3aa: CASSERGDWGYGYTF
j_gene: TRBJ1-2
v_gene: TRBV27
abundance: .
d_gene: .

CDR3nt: TGTGCCAGCAGGACTTTTAGCGGGAACAAAAACATTCAGTACTTC
CDR3aa: CASRTFSGNKNIQYF
j_gene: TRBJ2-4
v_gene: TRBV28
abundance: many
d_gene: TRBD2

CDR3nt: TGTGCCAGCAGCTTCACAGGGCAGAACACTGAAGCTTTCTTT
CDR3aa: CASSFTGQNTEAFF
j_gene: TRBJ1-1
v_gene: TRBV7-8
abundance: .
d_gene: .

CDR3nt: TGTGCCAGCAGCTTATACCCAGAGAACACTGAAGCTTTCTTT
CDR3aa: CASSLYPENTEAFF
j_gene: TRBJ1-1
v_gene: TRBV7-3
abundance: .
d_gene: .

CDR3nt: TGTGCCAGCAGCTTAAACGGCAGGGGATTAGGAGAGACCCAGTACTTC
CDR3aa: CASSLNGRGLGETQYF
j_gene: TRBJ2-5
v_gene: TRBV7-2
abundance: .
d_gene: .

CDR3nt: TGTGCCAGCAGTCGGACGGACTCCTACGAGCAGTACTTC
CDR3aa: CASSRTDSYEQYF
j_gene: TRBJ2-7
v_gene: TRBV28
abundance: .
d_gene: .

CDR3nt: TGTGCCAGCAGCCCCGGTAATGAAGCTTTCTTT
CDR3aa: CASSPGNEAFF
j_gene: TRBJ1-1
v_gene: TRBV7-9
abundance: .
d_gene: .

CDR3nt: TGTGCCAGCAGCCCACCTAGTGACAGATACAATGAGCAGTTCTTC
CDR3aa: CASSPPSDRYNEQFF
j_gene: TRBJ2-1
v_gene: TRBV7-9
abundance: .
d_gene: .

CDR3nt: TGTGCCAGCAGCCAAGAATCGGGACAGGGGTTCATGGAGCAGTACTTC
CDR3aa: CASSQESGQGFMEQYF
j_gene: TRBJ2-7
v_gene: TRBV9
abundance: .
d_gene: TRBD1

CDR3nt: TGTGCCAGCTCACCCGACGGTAATCAGCCCCAGCATTTT
CDR3aa: CASSPDGNQPQHF
j_gene: TRBJ1-5
v_gene: TRBV18
abundance: .
d_gene: .

CDR3nt: TGTGCCAGCAGCCTGCAGGGGGGCTATGGCTACACCTTC
CDR3aa: CASSLQGGYGYTF
j_gene: TRBJ1-2
v_gene: TRBV5-4
abundance: .
d_gene: TRBD1

CDR3nt: TGTGCCAGCAGCTTTGAGCAGGGTCTCTACGAGCAGTACTTC
CDR3aa: CASSFEQGLYEQYF
j_gene: TRBJ2-7
v_gene: TRBV7-9
abundance: .
d_gene: .

CDR3nt: TGTGCCAGCATGGGCGGAGGGTGGAATGAGCAGTTCTTC
CDR3aa: CASMGGGWNEQFF
j_gene: TRBJ2-1
v_gene: TRBV2
abundance: .
d_gene: .

CDR3nt: TGTGCCAGCAGCTTAGACACTAGTTACAATGAGCAGTTCTTC
CDR3aa: CASSLDTSYNEQFF
j_gene: TRBJ2-1
v_gene: TRBV7-9
abundance: .
d_gene: .

CDR3nt: TGTGCCAGCAGTTCCAACCTCGGGACTCCGTACAATGAGCAGTTCTTC
CDR3aa: CASSSNLGTPYNEQFF
j_gene: TRBJ2-1
v_gene: TRBV28
abundance: .
d_gene: .

CDR3nt: TGTGCCAGCAGTGCCGTTCTGACAGGGGGACACAATGAGCAGTTCTTC
CDR3aa: CASSAVLTGGHNEQFF
j_gene: TRBJ2-1
v_gene: TRBV2
abundance: once
d_gene: TRBD1

CDR3nt: TGTGCCATCAGTGACCCCCGGCAGAGACGGAACACCGGGGAGCTGTTTTTT
CDR3aa: CAISDPRQRRNTGELFF
j_gene: TRBJ2-2
v_gene: TRBV10-3
abundance: .
d_gene: .

CDR3nt: TGTGCCAGCAGCATACAACTTGGACTAGCGGGTGGTAATGAGCAGTTCTTC
CDR3aa: CASSIQLGLAGGNEQFF
j_gene: TRBJ2-1
v_gene: TRBV5-4
abundance: .
d_gene: TRBD2

CDR3nt: TGTGCCAGCAGCTTAGGCCCTGCCTCGACCCAGTACTTC
CDR3aa: CASSLGPASTQYF
j_gene: TRBJ2-5
v_gene: TRBV7-2
abundance: .
d_gene: .

CDR3nt: TGTGCCACCAGCAGTCCTGACAGGGGGCCGAGTACGTACACCGGGGAGCTGTTTTTT
CDR3aa: CATSSPDRGPSTYTGELFF
j_gene: TRBJ2-2
v_gene: TRBV15
abundance: .
d_gene: TRBD1

CDR3nt: TGTGCCAGCAGTGAAGATGTCGGATCGTATCAGCCCCAGCATTTT
CDR3aa: CASSEDVGSYQPQHF
j_gene: TRBJ1-5
v_gene: TRBV2
abundance: .
d_gene: .

CDR3nt: TGTGCCAGCAGAGTCTCCGCGGCGGCTGAAGCTTTCTTT
CDR3aa: CASRVSAAAEAFF
j_gene: TRBJ1-1
v_gene: TRBV28
abundance: .
d_gene: .

CDR3nt: TGTGCCAGCAGTTTCGCTAGCGGCCTTAGCAATCAGCCCCAGCATTTT
CDR3aa: CASSFASGLSNQPQHF
j_gene: TRBJ1-5
v_gene: TRBV27
abundance: .
d_gene: .

CDR3nt: TGTGCCAGCAGCCCAATAGCGGGAGTGACGTACGAGCAGTACTTC
CDR3aa: CASSPIAGVTYEQYF
j_gene: TRBJ2-7
v_gene: TRBV7-2
abundance: once
d_gene: TRBD2

CDR3nt: TGTGCCACCAGCAGGGGAAGCAGCGGGACAAAGACCCAGTACTTC
CDR3aa: CATSRGSSGTKTQYF
j_gene: TRBJ2-5
v_gene: TRBV15
abundance: .
d_gene: .

CDR3nt: TGTGCCAGCAGCGTAGGCGTGGGGAGCTCCTACGAGCAGTACTTC
CDR3aa: CASSVGVGSSYEQYF
j_gene: TRBJ2-7
v_gene: TRBV9
abundance: .
d_gene: .

CDR3nt: TGTGCCAGCAGCCCTGGGACAGCGAACACTGAAGCTTTCTTT
CDR3aa: CASSPGTANTEAFF
j_gene: TRBJ1-1
v_gene: TRBV7-6
abundance: .
d_gene: TRBD1

CDR3nt: TGCGCCAGCAGCTTGGATCAAGCGGGGACGCAGTATTTT
CDR3aa: CASSLDQAGTQYF
j_gene: TRBJ2-3
v_gene: TRBV5-1
abundance: .
d_gene: TRBD2

CDR3nt: TGTGCCATCAGTGAGCCGTCCTACGAGCAGTACTTC
CDR3aa: CAISEPSYEQYF
j_gene: TRBJ2-7
v_gene: TRBV10-3
abundance: .
d_gene: .

CDR3nt: TGTGCCAGCAGTTCCTCAAGCGGGGGAGGGTGGGGCAATGAGCAGTTCTTC
CDR3aa: CASSSSSGGGWGNEQFF
j_gene: TRBJ2-1
v_gene: TRBV28
abundance: .
d_gene: TRBD2

CDR3nt: TGTGCCAGCAGCTTAGCGGGGACTATCTACGAGCAGTACTTC
CDR3aa: CASSLAGTIYEQYF
j_gene: TRBJ2-7
v_gene: TRBV7-8
abundance: .
d_gene: TRBD2

CDR3nt: TGTGCCTGGAGTGTACTCCGGTGGGGGAGGGGCTACAATGAGCAGTTCTTC
CDR3aa: CAWSVLRWGRGYNEQFF
j_gene: TRBJ2-1
v_gene: TRBV30
abundance: .
d_gene: TRBD2

CDR3nt: TGCGCCAGCAGCGTCGGACAGTCCAACATTCAGTACTTC
CDR3aa: CASSVGQSNIQYF
j_gene: TRBJ2-4
v_gene: TRBV5-1
abundance: once
d_gene: .

CDR3nt: TGTGCCAGCAGCTTAGGACAGGGGGCATCCTTGAACACTGAAGCTTTCTTT
CDR3aa: CASSLGQGASLNTEAFF
j_gene: TRBJ1-1
v_gene: TRBV11-2
abundance: .
d_gene: TRBD1

CDR3nt: TGTGCCAGCAGCGTAGGAGCGGGAGTTGCTGAGACCCAGTACTTC
CDR3aa: CASSVGAGVAETQYF
j_gene: TRBJ2-5
v_gene: TRBV9
abundance: .
d_gene: TRBD2

CDR3nt: TGTGCCAGCAGCTTGGACAGGGGAAAGTCCGGGGAGCTGTTTTTT
CDR3aa: CASSLDRGKSGELFF
j_gene: TRBJ2-2
v_gene: TRBV11-1
abundance: .
d_gene: TRBD1